Listed below are T cell receptor beta chains from one sample, sequenced in a study of cytomegalovirus exposure and HLA in healthy donors. TCRdb keeps only in-frame clones here, not all; method: immunoSEQ multiplex PCR. Found here are about 160,000 clones, around 80% of them singletons; the top ten hold roughly 1.6%. Material: PBMCs. The receptor set was obtained from a girl between 10 and 17 years old in good health and CMV-seropositive. Both conserved end residues are part of each CDR3. A D gene is named only where the DNA matches it firmly. Size tells how often a clone was seen (once, few, many) or the class of an expanded clone, and some rows leave it out.

V: TRBV19; J: TRBJ2-1; size: .; D: .; CDR3: CASTRQGYNEQFF; DNA: TGTGCCAGTACCCGGCAGGGATACAATGAGCAGTTCTTC
V: TRBV5-4; J: TRBJ2-5; size: .; D: .; CDR3: CASSLAPAEVYQETQYF; DNA: TGTGCCAGCAGCTTGGCCCCGGCGGAGGTGTACCAAGAGACCCAGTACTTC
V: TRBV28; J: TRBJ1-1; size: .; D: TRBD1; CDR3: CASRLQGSEAFF; DNA: TGTGCCAGCAGATTACAGGGGAGTGAAGCTTTCTTT
V: TRBV6-1; J: TRBJ1-1; size: .; D: TRBD1; CDR3: CASNSVRTGRTEAFF; DNA: TGTGCCAGCAACAGTGTACGGACAGGGCGAACTGAAGCTTTCTTT
V: TRBV5-1; J: TRBJ2-3; size: .; D: TRBD2; CDR3: CASSSTSVTDTQYF; DNA: TGCGCCAGCAGCTCGACTAGCGTCACAGATACGCAGTATTTT
V: TRBV7-3; J: TRBJ1-2; size: .; D: .; CDR3: CASSPVAGDYGYTF; DNA: TGTGCCAGCAGCCCCGTCGCCGGGGACTATGGCTACACCTTC
V: TRBV28; J: TRBJ2-7; size: .; D: TRBD2; CDR3: CASSLLAGVDEQYF; DNA: TGTGCCAGCAGTTTGCTAGCGGGAGTCGACGAGCAGTACTTC
V: TRBV6-4; J: TRBJ2-1; size: once; D: TRBD1; CDR3: CASSDVGGQGSGEQFF; DNA: TGTGCCAGCAGTGACGTGGGGGGACAGGGATCCGGTGAGCAGTTCTTC
V: TRBV9; J: TRBJ1-4; size: .; D: TRBD1; CDR3: CASSQGQGDEKLFF; DNA: TGTGCCAGCAGCCAAGGACAGGGGGACGAAAAACTGTTTTTT
V: TRBV5-6; J: TRBJ1-5; size: .; D: .; CDR3: CASSLAGRGDSNQPQHF; DNA: TGTGCCAGCAGCTTGGCCGGGCGGGGAGATAGCAATCAGCCCCAGCATTTT
V: TRBV9; J: TRBJ1-2; size: .; D: TRBD1; CDR3: CASSAGQDIYGYTF; DNA: TGTGCCAGCAGCGCTGGACAGGATATCTATGGCTACACCTTC
V: TRBV19; J: TRBJ1-1; size: .; D: .; CDR3: CASSIGLQGFGRYTEAFF; DNA: TGTGCCAGTAGTATTGGGTTACAGGGATTCGGGAGGTACACTGAAGCTTTCTTT
V: TRBV2; J: TRBJ2-3; size: .; D: TRBD2; CDR3: CASSESLAGTDTQYF; DNA: TGTGCCAGCAGTGAATCCCTAGCGGGCACAGATACGCAGTATTTT
V: TRBV15; J: TRBJ1-1; size: .; D: .; CDR3: CATSRSTGIWTEAFF; DNA: TGTGCCACCAGCAGATCCACAGGGATTTGGACTGAAGCTTTCTTT
V: TRBV9; J: TRBJ2-7; size: .; D: .; CDR3: CASSPQGGQTVYEQYF; DNA: TGTGCCAGCAGCCCTCAAGGGGGACAAACGGTCTACGAGCAGTACTTC
V: TRBV29-1; J: TRBJ1-1; size: .; D: TRBD1; CDR3: CSVVTGGNTEAFF; DNA: TGCAGCGTTGTGACAGGGGGCAACACTGAAGCTTTCTTT
V: TRBV19; J: TRBJ2-7; size: .; D: .; CDR3: CASSIPSAHPLRGQYF; DNA: TGTGCCAGTAGTATACCCAGCGCTCATCCCCTACGAGGGCAGTACTTC
V: TRBV7-8; J: TRBJ1-2; size: .; D: .; CDR3: CASSLGGVHGYTF; DNA: TGTGCCAGCAGCTTAGGCGGGGTACATGGCTACACCTTC
V: TRBV28; J: TRBJ2-3; size: once; D: .; CDR3: CASGGGRPWNTQYF; DNA: TGTGCCAGCGGGGGGGGCCGGCCGTGGAATACGCAGTATTTT
V: TRBV30; J: TRBJ1-1; size: .; D: .; CDR3: CAWSGQTEAFF; DNA: TGTGCCTGGAGTGGGCAGACTGAAGCTTTCTTT
V: TRBV5-1; J: TRBJ2-3; size: .; D: TRBD2; CDR3: CASSLAGLAGGSDTQYF; DNA: TGCGCCAGCAGCTTGGCCGGGCTAGCGGGAGGTTCCGATACGCAGTATTTT
V: TRBV28; J: TRBJ1-1; size: .; D: .; CDR3: CASNSGGLEAFF; DNA: TGTGCCAGCAACTCTGGAGGGTTGGAAGCTTTCTTT
V: TRBV27; J: TRBJ2-1; size: .; D: TRBD1; CDR3: CASSRGLYYNEQFF; DNA: TGTGCCAGCAGCAGGGGGCTATACTACAATGAGCAGTTCTTC
V: TRBV2; J: TRBJ2-1; size: .; D: TRBD1; CDR3: CASQRQGANNEQFF; DNA: TGTGCCAGCCAGCGACAGGGGGCTAACAATGAGCAGTTCTTC
V: TRBV6-5; J: TRBJ2-7; size: .; D: TRBD1; CDR3: CASTRTGVSYEQYF; DNA: TGTGCCAGCACAAGGACAGGTGTCTCCTACGAGCAGTACTTC
V: TRBV5-1; J: TRBJ2-7; size: .; D: .; CDR3: CASSLGGTGAAYEQYF; DNA: TGCGCCAGCAGCCTGGGAGGGACAGGTGCAGCCTACGAGCAGTACTTC
V: TRBV2; J: TRBJ1-2; size: .; D: TRBD1; CDR3: CASRVGQGENYGYTF; DNA: TGTGCCAGCAGGGTTGGACAGGGAGAGAACTATGGCTACACCTTC
V: TRBV15; J: TRBJ2-5; size: .; D: .; CDR3: CATSSSGVRETQYF; DNA: TGTGCCACCAGCAGCTCGGGAGTGCGAGAGACCCAGTACTTC
V: TRBV6-6; J: TRBJ1-4; size: .; D: .; CDR3: CASSYDSEKLFF; DNA: TGTGCCAGCAGTTACGACAGTGAAAAACTGTTTTTT
V: TRBV27; J: TRBJ2-3; size: .; D: TRBD1; CDR3: CASSTQGARTDTQYF; DNA: TGTGCCAGCAGTACACAGGGGGCCCGCACAGATACGCAGTATTTT
V: TRBV25-1; J: TRBJ1-1; size: .; D: .; CDR3: CASSEGDLNTEAFF; DNA: TGTGCCAGCAGTGAGGGGGACTTGAACACTGAAGCTTTCTTT
V: TRBV11-2; J: TRBJ1-2; size: .; D: .; CDR3: CASSLWEGGGYTF; DNA: TGTGCCAGCAGCTTATGGGAAGGGGGAGGCTACACCTTC
V: TRBV7-2; J: TRBJ1-1; size: .; D: .; CDR3: CASSLRQDLLEAFF; DNA: TGTGCCAGCAGCTTACGACAGGACCTCCTTGAAGCTTTCTTT
V: TRBV5-6; J: TRBJ1-1; size: .; D: TRBD1; CDR3: CASSWDRVMTEAFF; DNA: TGTGCCAGCAGCTGGGACAGGGTAATGACTGAAGCTTTCTTT
V: TRBV13; J: TRBJ2-1; size: .; D: .; CDR3: CASSPRGGFSYNEQFF; DNA: TGTGCCAGCAGCCCGAGGGGAGGATTTTCCTACAATGAGCAGTTCTTC
V: TRBV5-4; J: TRBJ2-5; size: .; D: TRBD2; CDR3: CASSAMTSGGGRETQYF; DNA: TGTGCCAGCAGCGCAATGACTAGCGGGGGGGGGAGGGAGACCCAGTACTTC
V: TRBV7-9; J: TRBJ2-5; size: .; D: .; CDR3: CASGLKETQYF; DNA: TGTGCCAGCGGACTTAAGGAGACCCAGTACTTC
V: TRBV7-2; J: TRBJ2-3; size: .; D: TRBD2; CDR3: CASSSSGFVDTQYF; DNA: TGTGCCAGCAGCTCTAGCGGGTTTGTTGATACGCAGTATTTT
V: TRBV10-2; J: TRBJ2-7; size: .; D: TRBD1; CDR3: CASSEGTGVSYEQYF; DNA: TGCGCCAGCAGTGAAGGGACAGGGGTTTCCTACGAGCAGTACTTC
V: TRBV6-5; J: TRBJ1-2; size: .; D: .; CDR3: CASSYAFPGGYTF; DNA: TGTGCCAGCAGTTACGCCTTCCCGGGGGGCTACACCTTC
V: TRBV2; J: TRBJ1-4; size: once; D: .; CDR3: CASSERAGKLFF; DNA: TGTGCCAGCAGTGAAAGGGCAGGGAAACTGTTTTTT
V: TRBV28; J: TRBJ2-2; size: .; D: .; CDR3: CASSRQSYTGELFF; DNA: TGTGCCAGCAGTCGACAGTCTTACACCGGGGAGCTGTTTTTT
V: TRBV5-1; J: TRBJ2-1; size: .; D: TRBD2; CDR3: CASSFGGGDEQFF; DNA: TGCGCCAGCAGCTTTGGCGGGGGGGATGAGCAGTTCTTC
V: TRBV29-1; J: TRBJ1-2; size: .; D: .; CDR3: CSADLQGVGDGYTF; DNA: TGCAGCGCAGACCTACAGGGAGTTGGGGATGGCTACACCTTC
V: TRBV7-9; J: TRBJ1-2; size: .; D: .; CDR3: CASSLAPATYGYTF; DNA: TGTGCCAGCAGCTTAGCCCCGGCGACTTATGGCTACACCTTC
V: TRBV5-1; J: TRBJ2-1; size: .; D: .; CDR3: CASSPAGGYNEQFF; DNA: TGCGCCAGCAGCCCGGCGGGTGGATACAATGAGCAGTTCTTC
V: TRBV7-9; J: TRBJ2-2; size: .; D: TRBD2; CDR3: CASSLRAGATGELFF; DNA: TGTGCCAGCAGCTTAAGGGCGGGAGCCACCGGGGAGCTGTTTTTT
V: TRBV9; J: TRBJ2-3; size: .; D: .; CDR3: CASSVDATLFADTQYF; DNA: TGTGCCAGCAGCGTAGATGCGACTTTATTTGCAGATACGCAGTATTTT
V: TRBV7-9; J: TRBJ2-5; size: .; D: TRBD2; CDR3: CASSFMLAGGGETQYF; DNA: TGTGCCAGCAGCTTTATGCTAGCGGGAGGGGGTGAGACCCAGTACTTC
V: TRBV2; J: TRBJ2-7; size: .; D: .; CDR3: CAGQVDYSYEQYF; DNA: TGTGCCGGTCAAGTGGACTACTCCTACGAGCAGTACTTC
V: TRBV6-6; J: TRBJ1-1; size: few; D: .; CDR3: CASRPPGKGTEAFF; DNA: TGTGCCAGCAGACCCCCAGGGAAGGGGACTGAAGCTTTCTTT
V: TRBV15; J: TRBJ2-5; size: .; D: .; CDR3: CATSKGAEEAQYF; DNA: TGTGCCACCAGCAAAGGGGCCGAAGAGGCCCAGTACTTC
V: TRBV6-1; J: TRBJ2-7; size: .; D: TRBD1; CDR3: CASSKGQGFSYEQYF; DNA: TGTGCCAGCAGTAAGGGACAGGGTTTCTCCTACGAGCAGTACTTC
V: TRBV5-1; J: TRBJ2-7; size: .; D: TRBD1; CDR3: CASRTGQGVFYEQYF; DNA: TGCGCCAGCAGGACGGGGCAGGGGGTATTCTACGAGCAGTACTTC